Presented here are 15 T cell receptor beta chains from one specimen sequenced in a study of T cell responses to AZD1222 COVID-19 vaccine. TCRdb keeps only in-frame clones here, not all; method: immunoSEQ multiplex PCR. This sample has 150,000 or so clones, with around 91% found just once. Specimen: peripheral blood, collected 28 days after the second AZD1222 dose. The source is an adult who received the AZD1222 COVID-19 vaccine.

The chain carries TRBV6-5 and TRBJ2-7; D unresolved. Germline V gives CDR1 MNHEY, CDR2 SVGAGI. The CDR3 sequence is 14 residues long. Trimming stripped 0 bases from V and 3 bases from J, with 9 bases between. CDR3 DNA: TGTGCCAGCAGTTACTCCGGAAAAGGCTACGAGCAGTACTTC. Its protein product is CASSYSGKGYEQYF.

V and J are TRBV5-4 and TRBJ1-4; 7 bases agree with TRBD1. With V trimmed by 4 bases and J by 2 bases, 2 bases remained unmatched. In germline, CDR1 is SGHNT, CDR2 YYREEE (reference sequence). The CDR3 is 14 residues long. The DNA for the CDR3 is TGTGCCAGCAGCCAGACAGGGACTAATGAAAAACTGTTTTTT. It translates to CASSQTGTNEKLFF.

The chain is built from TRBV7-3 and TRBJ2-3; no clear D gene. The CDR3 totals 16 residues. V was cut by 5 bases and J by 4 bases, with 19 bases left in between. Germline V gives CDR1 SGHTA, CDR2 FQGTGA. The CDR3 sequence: CASSPSPAIRPDTQYF. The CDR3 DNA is TGTGCCAGCAGCCCGTCGCCAGCCATTCGCCCAGATACGCAGTATTTT.

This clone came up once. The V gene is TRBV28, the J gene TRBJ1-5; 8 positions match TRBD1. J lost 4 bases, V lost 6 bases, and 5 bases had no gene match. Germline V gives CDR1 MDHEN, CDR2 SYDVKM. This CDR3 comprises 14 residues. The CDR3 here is CASRGQGSNQPQHF. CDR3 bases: TGTGCCAGCAGAGGACAGGGATCGAATCAGCCCCAGCATTTT.

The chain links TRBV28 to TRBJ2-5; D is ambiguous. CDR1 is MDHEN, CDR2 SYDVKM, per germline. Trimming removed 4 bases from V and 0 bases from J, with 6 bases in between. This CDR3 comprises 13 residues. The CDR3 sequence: CASSYRHQETQYF. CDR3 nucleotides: TGTGCCAGCAGTTACCGACACCAAGAGACCCAGTACTTC.

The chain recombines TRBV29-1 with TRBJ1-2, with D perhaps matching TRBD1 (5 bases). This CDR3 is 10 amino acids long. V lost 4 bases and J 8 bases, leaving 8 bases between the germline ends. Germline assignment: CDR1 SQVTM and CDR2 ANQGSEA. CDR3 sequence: CSVGGSGYTF. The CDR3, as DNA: TGCAGCGTTGGGGGGTCAGGCTACACCTTC.

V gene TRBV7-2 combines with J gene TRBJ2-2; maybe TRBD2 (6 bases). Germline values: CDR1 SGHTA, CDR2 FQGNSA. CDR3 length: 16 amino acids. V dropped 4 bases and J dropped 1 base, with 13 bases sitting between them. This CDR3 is CASSYPPGRNTGELFF. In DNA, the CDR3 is TGTGCCAGCAGCTACCCCCCCGGGAGGAACACCGGGGAGCTGTTTTTT.

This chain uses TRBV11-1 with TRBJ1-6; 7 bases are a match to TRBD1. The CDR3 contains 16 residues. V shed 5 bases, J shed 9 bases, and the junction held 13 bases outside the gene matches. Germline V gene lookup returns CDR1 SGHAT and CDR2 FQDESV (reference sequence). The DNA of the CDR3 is TGTGCCAGCAGCACCCAGACAGGGTACGGAATTTCACCCCTCCACTTT. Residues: CASSTQTGYGISPLHF.

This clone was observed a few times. CDR3 in amino acids: CASSFQGSYGYTF. CDR3 bases: TGTGCCAGCAGCTTTCAGGGGTCCTATGGCTACACCTTC. The genes are TRBV5-4 and TRBJ1-2; TRBD1 might be the D (6 bases). The CDR3 sequence is 13 residues long. Germline CDR1 and CDR2: SGHNT and YYREEE (reference sequence). Trimming pared 2 bases from V and 4 bases from J, leaving 9 bases between.

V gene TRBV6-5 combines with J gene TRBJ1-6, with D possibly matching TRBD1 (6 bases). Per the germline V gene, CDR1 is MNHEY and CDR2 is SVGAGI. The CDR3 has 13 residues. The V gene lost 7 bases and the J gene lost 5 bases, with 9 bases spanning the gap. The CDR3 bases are TGTGCCAGCACCGGACAGAATAATTCACCCCTCCACTTT. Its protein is CASTGQNNSPLHF.

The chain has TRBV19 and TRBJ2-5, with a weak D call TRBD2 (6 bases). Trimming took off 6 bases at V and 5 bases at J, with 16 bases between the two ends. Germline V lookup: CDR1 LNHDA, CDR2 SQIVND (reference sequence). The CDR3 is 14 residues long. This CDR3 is CASRGTHRVETQYF. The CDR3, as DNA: TGTGCCAGTAGAGGGACTCACCGTGTGGAGACCCAGTACTTC. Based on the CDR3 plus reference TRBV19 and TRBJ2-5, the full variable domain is DGGITQSPKYLFRKEGQNVTLSCEQNLNHDAMYWYRQDPGQGLRLIYYSQIVNDFQKGDIAEGYSVSREKKESFPLTVTSAQKNPTAFYLCASRGTHRVETQYFGPGTRLLVL.

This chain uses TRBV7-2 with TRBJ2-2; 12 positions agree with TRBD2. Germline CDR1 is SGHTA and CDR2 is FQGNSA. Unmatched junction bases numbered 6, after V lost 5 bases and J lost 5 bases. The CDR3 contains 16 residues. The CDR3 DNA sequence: TGTGCCAGCAGCCCTTTAGGACTAGCGGGGACCGGGGAGCTGTTTTTT. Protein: CASSPLGLAGTGELFF.

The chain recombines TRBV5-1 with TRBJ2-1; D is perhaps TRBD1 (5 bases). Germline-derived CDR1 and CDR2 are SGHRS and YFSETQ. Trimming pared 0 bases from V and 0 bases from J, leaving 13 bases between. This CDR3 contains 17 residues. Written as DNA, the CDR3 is TGCGCCAGCAGCTTGGCAGGGCATCTTAGCTCCTACAATGAGCAGTTCTTC. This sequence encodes CASSLAGHLSSYNEQFF.

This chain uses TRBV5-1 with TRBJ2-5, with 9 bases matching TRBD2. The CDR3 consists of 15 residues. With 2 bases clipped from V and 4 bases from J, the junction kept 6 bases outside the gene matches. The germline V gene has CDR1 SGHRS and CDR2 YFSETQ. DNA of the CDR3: TGCGCCAGCAGCTTCGGACTAGCGTTCAGAGAGACCCAGTACTTC. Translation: CASSFGLAFRETQYF.

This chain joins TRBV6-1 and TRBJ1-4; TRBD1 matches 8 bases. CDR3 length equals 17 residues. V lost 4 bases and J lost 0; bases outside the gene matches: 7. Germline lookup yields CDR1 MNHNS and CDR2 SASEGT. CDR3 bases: TGTGCCAGCAGTGCCGTCCCGGGACAGGCAACTAATGAAAAACTGTTTTTT. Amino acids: CASSAVPGQATNEKLFF.